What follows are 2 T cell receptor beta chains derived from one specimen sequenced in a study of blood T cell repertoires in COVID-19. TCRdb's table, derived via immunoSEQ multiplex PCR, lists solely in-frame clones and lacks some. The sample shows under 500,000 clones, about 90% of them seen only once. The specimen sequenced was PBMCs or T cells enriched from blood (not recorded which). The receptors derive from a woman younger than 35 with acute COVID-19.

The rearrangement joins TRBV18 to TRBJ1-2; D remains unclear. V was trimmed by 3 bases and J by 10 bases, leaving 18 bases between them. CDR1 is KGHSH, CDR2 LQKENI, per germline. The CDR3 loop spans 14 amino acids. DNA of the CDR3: TGTGCCAGCTCACCGCAGGCTGACGGTCGATACTACACCTTC. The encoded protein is CASSPQADGRYYTF.

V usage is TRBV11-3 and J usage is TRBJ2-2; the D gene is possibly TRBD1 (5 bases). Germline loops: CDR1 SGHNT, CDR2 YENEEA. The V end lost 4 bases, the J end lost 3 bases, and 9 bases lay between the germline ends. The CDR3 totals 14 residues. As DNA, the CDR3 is TGTGCCAGCAGCTCAGGGTCGCACACCGGGGAGCTGTTTTTT. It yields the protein CASSSGSHTGELFF.